The following is a T cell receptor beta chain sequence with its context. These data come from a study of blood T cell repertoires in COVID-19. For the study at large: Sites across the United States, Italy and Spain contributed samples from acute and convalescent COVID-19. PBMCs, B-cell-depleted T cells, or T cells provided the cDNA or gDNA that made up the material.

Authors' processing steps: Nucleated cell number was recorded as an estimate derived from reference gene primer amplification. The assay was immunoSEQ multiplex PCR, and TCRdb's table has in-frame clones only and misses some. The DNA gave D and trimming, while V, J and clone size come from that table. The data show more than 50,000 clones, around 90% seen once. This CDR3 has 14 amino acids. Trimming took off 1 base at V and 4 bases at J, with 10 bases between the two ends. CDR1 is SGHDN, CDR2 FVKESK, per germline. Sequences were obtained from peripheral blood. The clonotype comes from a man older than 75 with acute or convalescent COVID-19. This rearrangement joins TRBV14 to TRBJ1-2; weak D call: TRBD1 (5 bases). CDR3: CASSQVGGIYGYTF. The CDR3 DNA reads as TGTGCCAGCAGCCAAGTTGGGGGGATCTATGGCTACACCTTC. Full variable domain (missing parts from reference TRBV14 and TRBJ1-2): EAGVTQFPSHSVIEKGQTVTLRCDPISGHDNLYWYRRVMGKEIKFLLHFVKESKQDESGMPNNRFLAERTGGTYSTLKVQPAELEDSGVYFCASSQVGGIYGYTFGSGTRLTVV.